This TCR beta chain derives from a study of regulatory T cells in long-lasting Graves disease. General study findings and limits: The sample size was small, and this may have reduced accuracy. Persistent Graves' patients showed less TCR diversity than newly diagnosed patients showed.

As for time point: persistent/refractory GD, antithyroid drugs over 5 years with positive TRAb. The TCR library used RNA extracted from PBMCs. It was an endocrinology department in Xi'an, China, that provided the patients. This clonotype was observed many times. Its specificity is unknown. After removal of 3 bases from V and 9 bases from J, the junction contained 6 bases not matched to a gene. Germline CDR1 SGHRS, CDR2 YFSETQ. The CDR3 runs to 15 residues. CDR3 regions were amplified by Arm-PCR using iRepertoire HTBI primers to build TCR beta libraries. TCRdb re-called the multiplex PCR reads through MiXCR, storing one row per CDR3 protein. The repertoire holds approximately 400,000 distinct CDR3 sequences, with less than 30% as singletons.

Specimen: peripheral blood mononuclear cells (PBMCs), collected when the disease was refractory, from a patient treated with antithyroid drugs. The chain has TRBV5-1 and TRBJ2-4; TRBD2 agrees at 13 bases. This clonotype was sampled from a woman aged 40 to 50 with Graves disease. CDR3 loop: CASSSRTSGSSIQYF. The CDR3 bases are TGCGCCAGCAGCTCGCGGACTAGCGGGAGTAGCATTCAGTACTTC.